Here is one T cell receptor (beta chain) with its context. Its binding antigen is unknown. Base qualities were left out, and no much larger clone turns up one base away. The TCR beta chain CDR3 region was sequenced with the immunoSEQ assay. Concerning the study's data processing: For each specimen, T-cell fraction, clonal dominance and maximum TCR clone frequency were calculated. Drawn from immuneACCESS, this table holds only the in-frame rearrangements with V and J called that TCRdb kept. Clones are partly lost; checked studies trace under half to an unresolved V gene and leave the rest unexplained. Clone size and V and J calls were adopted from that table, with D and trimming inferred from the DNA. The sample yields roughly 6,000 clones; about two thirds were counted once. Of the sample, about 12% falls within the top ten clones. This specimen comes from a study of T cell repertoires in urothelial bladder cancer (dated by TCRdb to about 2019). About the full investigation: Of the roughly 12 resected lesions, three were clinically staged as cT0, three as cTa, three as cT1 and three as cT2 or greater. The study compared TCR repertoire clonality in bladder tumors with that in benign bladder inflammation. Eleven to twelve patients with bladder lesions undergoing transurethral resection were identified prospectively. Some 13 resected bladder lesions were studied, comprising urothelial carcinoma (UC+) and benign (UC-) specimens.

Bladder lesion specimens were obtained at transurethral resection and were stored at -80C. DNA was isolated from the bladder specimens obtained at transurethral resection. Overall study results and their limits: Median tumor infiltrating lymphocyte percentage was about 2% in carcinoma specimens and approximately 13% in benign specimens. Urothelial carcinoma specimens contained fewer T cells than benign specimens, with a median of around 6,000 versus 25,000. A single T-cell clone reached up to roughly 15% of infiltrating lymphocytes in carcinoma specimens, compared with about 2% in benign specimens.

The CDR3 measures 14 amino acids from cysteine to phenylalanine. Left in the record is the CDR3 DNA by itself, 42 bases read in frame from the first base. CDR1 is given as MNHNY and CDR2 as SVGAGI, both from the germline V gene (reference sequence). Relative to germline, V is 0 bases shorter and J is 5 bases shorter, with 5 bases between their ends. Sequencing input: tumor-infiltrating cells from bladder cancer. This TCR came from a human donor with urothelial carcinoma. This chain is built from TRBV6-6 and TRBJ1-6, with the D segment identity uncertain. Read as DNA, the sequence is TGTGCCAGCAGTTACTCAAGCGATAATTCACCCCTCCACTTT. The translation is CASSYSSDNSPLHF.